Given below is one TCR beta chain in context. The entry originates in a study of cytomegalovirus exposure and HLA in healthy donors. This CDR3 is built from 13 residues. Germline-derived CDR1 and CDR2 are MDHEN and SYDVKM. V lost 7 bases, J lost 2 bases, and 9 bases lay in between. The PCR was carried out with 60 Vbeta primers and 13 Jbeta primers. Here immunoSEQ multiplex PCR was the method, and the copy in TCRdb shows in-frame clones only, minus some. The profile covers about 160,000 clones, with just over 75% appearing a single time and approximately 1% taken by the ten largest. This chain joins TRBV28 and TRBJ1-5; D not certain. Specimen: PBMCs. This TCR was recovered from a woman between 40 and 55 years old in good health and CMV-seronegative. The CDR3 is CASNFYGNQPQHF. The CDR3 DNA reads TGTGCCAGCAACTTTTATGGCAATCAGCCCCAGCATTTT.